These 4 T cell receptor beta chains originate from one sample sequenced in a study of cytomegalovirus exposure and HLA in healthy donors. Clones were read by immunoSEQ multiplex PCR, and TCRdb kept only the in-frame ones, dropping some. The sample has under 300,000 clones; approximately 83% are singletons. Source material: PBMCs. Receptors were obtained from a woman aged 25-40 years in good health and CMV-seropositive.

V usage is TRBV5-1 and J usage is TRBJ2-2; 8 bases are shared with TRBD1. V dropped 0 bases and J dropped 5; count of bases not matched to a gene: 3. The germline V gene encodes CDR1 SGHRS and CDR2 YFSETQ. The CDR3 loop spans 15 amino acids. DNA for the CDR3: TGCGCCAGCAGCTTGGTGACAGGGGAAACCGGGGAGCTGTTTTTT. This translates into CASSLVTGETGELFF.

This clone has just one count. The chain links TRBV9 to TRBJ2-1; TRBD2 aligns across 13 bases. Germline V CDR1 and CDR2: SGDLS, YYNGEE. V was pared by 3 bases and J by 8 bases, with 11 bases of the junction left unmatched. The CDR3 covers 17 residues. CDR3 amino acids: CASSEGLAGAGTYEQFF. CDR3 coding DNA: TGTGCCAGCAGCGAAGGACTAGCGGGAGCGGGTACCTATGAGCAGTTCTTC.

The chain combines TRBV27 with TRBJ2-7; D is perhaps TRBD1 (5 bases). Germline V gene lookup returns CDR1 MNHEY and CDR2 SMNVEV (reference sequence). The CDR3 runs to 13 residues. The V and J ends lost 4 bases and 0 bases respectively, with 7 bases between them. In nucleotides, the CDR3 is TGTGCCAGCAGTTGGGGCAGCTCCTACGAGCAGTACTTC. As protein: CASSWGSSYEQYF.

The V call is TRBV29-1, the J call TRBJ2-1; TRBD2 matches at 7 bases. The germline CDR1 and CDR2 sequences are SQVTM and ANQGSEA. This CDR3 has 12 amino acids. CDR3 sequence (DNA): TGCAACACTAACCTGGGGGGGGATGAGCAGTTCTTC. Protein product: CNTNLGGDEQFF.